This T cell receptor beta chain was profiled in a study of T cells in women clearing cervical HPV infection. TCRdb's table, derived via immunoSEQ multiplex PCR, lists solely in-frame clones and lacks some. Its table records over 10,000 clones. This sequence was found in a woman between 18 and 75 years old with a cervical HPV16 infection that either progressed to CIN3+ or cleared (not recorded which). Input material: blood buffy coat.

Incomplete CDR3 DNA: TGTGCCTGGACACCACGGTCAGCGACTGGAAACACC. It codes for CAWTPRSATGNT. The whole CDR3 protein reads CAWTPRSATGNTIYF. V gene TRBV30 combines with J gene TRBJ1-3; D gene ambiguous. The read finishes 3 residues shy of the CDR3 end, and the germline J gene is used to complete it. The germline CDR1 and CDR2 sequences are GTSNPN and SVGIG (reference sequence). The CDR3 runs 15 residues. Trimming left V 4 bases short and J 2 bases short, with 15 bases between.